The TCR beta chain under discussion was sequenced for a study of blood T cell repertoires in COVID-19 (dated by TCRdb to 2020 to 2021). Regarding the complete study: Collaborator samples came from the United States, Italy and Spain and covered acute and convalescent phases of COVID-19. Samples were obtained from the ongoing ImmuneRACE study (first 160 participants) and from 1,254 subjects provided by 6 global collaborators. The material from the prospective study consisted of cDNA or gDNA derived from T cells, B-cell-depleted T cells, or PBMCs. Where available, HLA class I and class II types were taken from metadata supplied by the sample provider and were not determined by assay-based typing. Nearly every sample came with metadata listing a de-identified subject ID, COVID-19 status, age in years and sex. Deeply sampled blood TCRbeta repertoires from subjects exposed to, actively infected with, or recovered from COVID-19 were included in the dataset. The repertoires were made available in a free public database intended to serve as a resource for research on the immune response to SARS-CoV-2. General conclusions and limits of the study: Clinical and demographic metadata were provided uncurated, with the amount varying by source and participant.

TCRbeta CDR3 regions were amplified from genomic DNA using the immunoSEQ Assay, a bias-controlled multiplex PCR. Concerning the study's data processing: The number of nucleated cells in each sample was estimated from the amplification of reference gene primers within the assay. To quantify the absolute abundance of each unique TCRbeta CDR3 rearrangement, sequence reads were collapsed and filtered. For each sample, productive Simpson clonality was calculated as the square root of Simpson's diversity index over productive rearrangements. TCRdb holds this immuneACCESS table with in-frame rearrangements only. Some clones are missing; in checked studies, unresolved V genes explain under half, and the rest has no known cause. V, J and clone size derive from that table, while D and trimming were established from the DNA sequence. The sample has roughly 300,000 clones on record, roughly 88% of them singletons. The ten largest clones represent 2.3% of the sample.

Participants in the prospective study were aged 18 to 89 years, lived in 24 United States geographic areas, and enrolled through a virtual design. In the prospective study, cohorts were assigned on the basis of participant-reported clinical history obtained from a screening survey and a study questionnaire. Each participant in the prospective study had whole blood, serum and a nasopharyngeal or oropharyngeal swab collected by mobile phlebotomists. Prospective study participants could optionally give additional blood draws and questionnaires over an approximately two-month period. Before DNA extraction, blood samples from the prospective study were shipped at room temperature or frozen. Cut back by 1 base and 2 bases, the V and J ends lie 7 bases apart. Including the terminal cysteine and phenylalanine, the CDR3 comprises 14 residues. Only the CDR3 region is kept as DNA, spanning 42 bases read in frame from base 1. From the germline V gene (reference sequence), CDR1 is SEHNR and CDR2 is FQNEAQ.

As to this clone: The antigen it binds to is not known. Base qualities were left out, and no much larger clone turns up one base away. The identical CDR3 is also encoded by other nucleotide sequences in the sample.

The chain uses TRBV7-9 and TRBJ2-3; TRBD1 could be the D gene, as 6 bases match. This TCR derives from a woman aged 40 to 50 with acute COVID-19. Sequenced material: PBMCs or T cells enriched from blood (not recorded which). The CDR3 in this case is CASSLDRDTDTQYF. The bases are TGTGCCAGCAGCTTAGACAGGGACACAGATACGCAGTATTTT.